This TCR beta chain was captured in a study of cytomegalovirus exposure and HLA in healthy donors. The study, taken as a whole, reports: Researchers reported in a later analysis that common viral pathogens appeared linked to several top clusters. Earlier analysis found most TCR beta V segments productive about 87% or about 30% of the time. Among the CMV-associated chains, three were confirmed in vitro as specific for CMV antigens. Sequencing depth across donors, presence/absence analyses assumed, was roughly uniform.

Trimming took off 3 bases at V and 1 base at J, with 10 bases between the two ends. Germline V gene sequence: CDR1 MNHEY, CDR2 SMNVEV (reference sequence). The CDR3 has 14 residues. The study ran its PCR with 60 Vbeta and 13 Jbeta primers. Libraries were prepared by immunoSEQ multiplex PCR; TCRdb keeps only in-frame clonotypes and omits some of them. This table has tens of thousands of clones, around three quarters appearing once. Note on this clone: What it binds is not known.

The chain joins TRBV27 to TRBJ2-7; unclear D gene. The sample comprised PBMCs. The source is a woman between 45 and 65 years old in good health and CMV-seropositive. The CDR3: CASSFSRASYEQYF. The CDR3 region has the DNA TGTGCCAGCAGTTTTTCACGCGCATCCTACGAGCAGTACTTC.